This TCR beta chain comes out of a study of human T cells and chemical hapten exposure. About the study: All through the approximately 25-week study, the scalp of each patient received diphenylcyclopropenone doses weekly. TCR yields per sample varied, mainly owing to small pooled library volume differences. Study-wide results and caveats: Alopecia affecting every donor means their immune response may not match healthy people's.

In TCRdb, the RACE reads were re-called with MiXCR into one record per CDR3 protein. This sample has 240,000 or so distinct CDR3 sequences, with over 8% found just once. The ends lost 6 bases at V and 5 bases at J; junction bases unmatched: 4. The CDR3 covers 14 residues. The V gene's germline CDR1 is SGHAT and CDR2 FQNNGV. Time point specified: pre-sensitization, week 0. The treatment is: therapeutic diphenylcyclopropenone sensitization with weekly scalp DPC. Blood draws came before every patch-test application. This clonotype was recorded a few times. Its target is unknown. The source is a middle-aged woman with alopecia areata. Some clones in this sample may be carry-over from other donors' samples. The chain joins TRBV11-2 to TRBJ2-1, with TRBD2 matching over 10 bases. The sequenced sample was whole blood, obtained in connection with sensitization to the hapten diphenylcyclopropenone (DPC). The CDR3 loop reads CASRVAGGNNEQFF. The CDR3 bases are TGTGCCAGCAGGGTAGCGGGAGGAAACAATGAGCAGTTCTTC.